A single sample gave rise to the 16 T cell receptor beta chains below, sequenced in a study of blood T cells in healthy people across ages. A second about 6 to 12 cycle PCR used barcoded and J-beta primers. TCRdb reprocessed the 5' RACE reads with MiXCR, giving one entry per CDR3 protein. The sample includes about 800,000 distinct CDR3 sequences, approximately 25% of them seen just once. The same specimen was also included in a second study, on T cells of mothers and their children.

The sequencing sample was made of blood. Every receptor here comes from a boy under 18 in good health.

The chain recombines TRBV12-3 or TRBV12-4 with TRBJ2-5; 7 bases map to TRBD1. The J call may be faulty, since TRBJ2-7 better matches the DNA end. The CDR3 is made up of 15 amino acids. The CDR3 DNA reads as TGTGCCAGCAGCCAAGACAGGGTGTCACGTTACGAGCAGTACGTC. Residues: CASSQDRVSRYEQYV.

This chain links TRBV6-5 with TRBJ1-3, with D hard to call. The germline V gene encodes CDR1 MNHEY and CDR2 SVGAGI. The V end lost 4 bases, the J end lost 0 bases, and 7 bases lay between the germline ends. The CDR3 runs 14 residues. In DNA form, the CDR3 reads TGTGCCAGCAGTTTCCAGTACTCTGGAAACACCATATATTTT. It translates to CASSFQYSGNTIYF.

This clonotype was observed a handful of times. The J gene is TRBJ2-4, the V gene TRBV29-1, with 11 bases matching TRBD1. V was pared by 5 bases and J by 8 bases, with 5 bases of the junction left unmatched. This CDR3 comprises 13 residues. Germline V lookup: CDR1 SQVTM, CDR2 ANQGSEA. The CDR3 spells CSVSGTGGDIQYF. The CDR3 DNA reads as TGCAGCGTTTCCGGGACAGGGGGGGACATTCAGTACTTC. Drawing the rest from reference TRBV29-1 and TRBJ2-4, the complete variable domain is SAVISQKPSRDICQRGTSLTIQCQVDSQVTMMFWYRQQPGQSLTLIATANQGSEATYESGFVIDKFPISRPNLTFSTLTVSNMSPEDSSIYLCSVSGTGGDIQYFGAGTRLSVL.

DNA of the CDR3: TGTGCCAGCAGTTTTTCGGGGAACTCTGGAAACACCATATATTTT. Translation: CASSFSGNSGNTIYF. The V and J genes are TRBV12-3 or TRBV12-4 and TRBJ1-3, with no clear D. This CDR3 contains 15 residues. V lost 3 bases and J 0 bases, leaving 9 bases between the germline ends.

This clonotype was detected only a few times. The V and J genes are TRBV3-1 and TRBJ2-3, with TRBD2 matching over 8 bases. The CDR3 loop spans 15 amino acids. Germline CDR1 reads LGHDT; CDR2 reads YNNKEL (reference sequence). After removal of 4 bases from V and 0 bases from J, the junction contained 3 bases not matched to a gene. The CDR3 is CASSPRLASTDTQYF. The CDR3 DNA follows: TGTGCCAGCAGCCCCCGACTAGCGAGCACAGATACGCAGTATTTT.

This clonotype appeared a few times. The gene calls are TRBV6-2 or TRBV6-3 and TRBJ2-4, with D perhaps matching TRBD2 (6 bases). Trimming took off 8 bases at V and 0 bases at J, with 8 bases between the two ends. CDR3 length: 13 amino acids. Germline V gene data show CDR1 as MNHEY and CDR2 as SVGEGT. This chain's CDR3 is CASGGTAKNIQYF. CDR3 DNA: TGTGCCAGCGGAGGGACAGCCAAAAACATTCAGTACTTC.

The chain couples TRBV7-9 to TRBJ2-1; tentatively, D is TRBD2 (5 bases). CDR3 length: 14 residues. V shed 7 bases and J shed 0 bases, with 10 bases lying between them. The V gene's germline CDR1 is SEHNR and CDR2 FQNEAQ (reference sequence). CDR3 amino acids: CASKAASSYNEQFF. The CDR3 DNA follows: TGTGCCAGCAAAGCGGCGAGCTCCTACAATGAGCAGTTCTTC.

This clonotype was observed a few times. The chain has TRBV4-2 and TRBJ2-5, with 8 bases identical to TRBD1. The DNA end is a closer match to TRBJ2-7, so the J assignment may be wrong. The CDR3 loop spans 15 amino acids. Germline V lookup: CDR1 LGHNA, CDR2 YNFKEQ. CDR3 bases: TGTGCCAGCAGCCAAGTAGACAGGGGAGAGGACGAGCAGTACTTC. As protein: CASSQVDRGEDEQYF.

V usage is TRBV6-5 and J usage is TRBJ2-5; 7 nucleotides agree with TRBD2. Germline V lookup: CDR1 MNHEY, CDR2 SVGAGI. The CDR3 is 16 amino acids. Trimming cost V 4 bases and J 1 base; bases outside gene matches: 9. CDR3 protein: CASSSGASGIQETQYF. The CDR3 DNA reads TGTGCCAGCAGTTCCGGCGCTAGCGGTATCCAAGAGACCCAGTACTTC.

V gene TRBV7-2 combines with J gene TRBJ2-1; no reliable D call. V lost 5 bases and J 9 bases, leaving 11 bases between the germline ends. This CDR3 has 12 amino acids. Looked up from germline, CDR1 is SGHTA and CDR2 is FQGNSA. The CDR3 bases are TGTGCCAGCAGCCCGAATCTACTTGAGCAGTTCTTC. Translating gives CASSPNLLEQFF.

This clonotype was observed a handful of times. The chain has TRBV12-3 or TRBV12-4 and TRBJ2-7; D unresolved. Trimming stripped 0 bases from V and 3 bases from J, with 9 bases between. The CDR3 has 14 amino acids. CDR3 residues: CASSLAGGYYEQYF. The CDR3 coding sequence is TGTGCCAGCAGTTTAGCAGGCGGATACTACGAGCAGTACTTC.

This chain uses TRBV6-5 with TRBJ1-4; 10 nucleotides align to TRBD1. V trimming: 8 bases; J trimming: 8 bases; junction bases outside the gene matches: 8. CDR1 and CDR2 from the germline V gene are MNHEY and SVGAGI. The CDR3 sequence is 14 residues long. The DNA of the CDR3 is TGTGCCAGCGGTGACAGGGGGCCTTCGGAAAAACTGTTTTTT. Translating it yields CASGDRGPSEKLFF.

This rearrangement joins TRBV12-3 or TRBV12-4 to TRBJ2-3, with a weak D call TRBD2 (6 bases). The CDR3 consists of 12 residues. The V gene lost 5 bases and the J gene lost 5 bases, with 8 bases spanning the gap. The CDR3 nucleotides read TGTGCCAGCAGTCGGGACTTAGATACGCAGTATTTT. As protein: CASSRDLDTQYF.

The sample holds a few counts of this clonotype. The rearrangement uses TRBV10-3 and TRBJ1-2; D unresolved. CDR1 is ENHRY and CDR2 is SYGVKD in the germline V gene. The V and J ends lost 0 bases and 4 bases respectively, with 12 bases between them. The CDR3 is made up of 15 amino acids. DNA for the CDR3: TGTGCCATCAGTGAGTCGAGTACAGCCATCTATGGCTACACCTTC. This translates into CAISESSTAIYGYTF.

The chain couples TRBV9 to TRBJ1-1; 8 nucleotides match TRBD1. Germline loops: CDR1 SGDLS, CDR2 YYNGEE. The V gene end was trimmed by 4 bases and the J gene end by 4 bases; junction bases not matched to a gene: 6. This CDR3 has 14 residues. CDR3 residues: CASSPWGQVTEAFF. The CDR3 DNA reads TGTGCCAGCAGCCCTTGGGGACAGGTCACTGAAGCTTTCTTT.

This clonotype was counted between two and nine times. The CDR3 sequence is CASSSDMWDEKLFF. The CDR3 nucleotides are TGTGCCAGCAGTTCCGACATGTGGGACGAAAAACTGTTTTTT. V and J are TRBV6-6 and TRBJ1-4; D possibly corresponds to TRBD1 (5 bases). The CDR3 length is 14 residues. CDR1 and CDR2 from the germline V gene are MNHNY and SVGAGI (reference sequence). Deletions cut 4 bases from V and 8 bases from J, with 14 bases between.